This T cell receptor (beta chain) originates from a study of control samples from healthy donors and cancer patients. Sequencing used immunoSEQ multiplex PCR; TCRdb keeps in-frame clones, though not all of them. The table has about 160,000 clones, 92% seen once; the top ten hold about 0.73%. Per germline, CDR1 KGHDR and CDR2 SFDVKD. The CDR3 has 17 amino acids. Trimming cost V 3 bases and J 1 base; bases outside gene matches: 8. V usage is TRBV24-1 and J usage is TRBJ2-3; 8 positions agree with TRBD1. The sample consisted of blood. The receptor was derived from a woman in her thirties in good health. CDR3 loop: CATSDLRGTGGTDTQYF. CDR3 DNA: TGTGCCACCAGTGATCTGAGGGGGACAGGAGGCACAGATACGCAGTATTTT.